This T cell receptor beta chain comes out of a study of PD-1 blockade in classical Hodgkin lymphoma. Findings and caveats of the study: Diversity in CD4+ TCRs, unlike that measured in CD8+ TCRs, had risen significantly by C4D1. As was reported, newly diagnosed patients showed lower baseline TCR diversity than healthy donors did.

This CDR3 comprises 12 residues. Germline V lookup: CDR1 MNHNS, CDR2 SASEGT. Trimming left V 6 bases short and J 4 bases short, with 7 bases between. Assay: immunoSEQ multiplex PCR; the TCRdb copy retains only in-frame clones and omits some. Of about 20,000 clones in the sample, less than 75% were seen once. This clone has only a few counts. Its antigen remains unknown. Documented time point: cycle 4 day 1 (C4D1), after 6 weeks of nivolumab. In every patient, relapse followed autologous stem cell transplantation, while exposure to brentuximab vedotin differed. The V gene is TRBV6-1, the J gene TRBJ1-3; D is undetermined. This sequence originates from a human donor with classical Hodgkin lymphoma. The sequencing used peripheral blood mononuclear cells (PBMCs), collected before the fourth cycle of nivolumab. The CDR3 region has the DNA TGTGCCAGCAGGGCCCGGGGAAACACCATATATTTT. It codes for CASRARGNTIYF.